This TCR beta chain was observed in a study of vaccination effects on CD4 cells after COVID-19. Notes on the study in general: Small numbers of convalescent patients limited the study. It also lacked early post-infection timepoints.

There are 17 residues in the CDR3. Trimming took 1 base from V and 3 from J, leaving 15 bases between them. Looked up from germline, CDR1 is WSHSY and CDR2 is SAAADI. This table comes from immunoSEQ multiplex PCR, and its TCRdb copy is limited to in-frame clones, with some not included. The profile covers more than 35,000 clones, with 66% appearing a single time and 15% taken by the ten largest. Expansion with viral peptide pools was applied to antigen-specific CD4+ T cells by the ViraFEST assay prior to sequencing. Following 10 days of culture, CD4+ T cells were isolated. Vaccinees lacked prior SARS-CoV-2 infection and tested negative for nucleocapsid antibodies. Researchers reported culturing a few million PBMC in each well, adding about 11 IU/ml IL-2 and 10 ug/ml peptides. A remark on this clone: Antigen: not known.

The chain combines TRBV10-2 with TRBJ2-2, with D maybe TRBD2 (6 bases). The sequencing here drew on CD4+ T cells from PBMCs cultured with HCoV-OC43 spike peptides, taken before COVID-19 vaccination. Subset defined: HCoV-OC43 spike overlapping peptide pool stimulation. This clonotype originated in a human donor who received a COVID-19 vaccine. CDR3 region: CASSEWAGSSYTGELFF. The CDR3 bases are TGCGCCAGCAGTGAGTGGGCCGGGAGCTCGTACACCGGGGAGCTGTTTTTT.